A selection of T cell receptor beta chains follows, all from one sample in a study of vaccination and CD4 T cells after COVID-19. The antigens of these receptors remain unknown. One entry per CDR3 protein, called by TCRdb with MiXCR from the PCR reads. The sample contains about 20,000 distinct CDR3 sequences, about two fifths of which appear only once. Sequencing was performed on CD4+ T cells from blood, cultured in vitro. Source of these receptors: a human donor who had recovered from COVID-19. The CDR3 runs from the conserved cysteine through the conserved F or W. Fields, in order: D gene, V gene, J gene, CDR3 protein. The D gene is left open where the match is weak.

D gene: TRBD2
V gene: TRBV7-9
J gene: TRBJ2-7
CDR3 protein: CASSKSGGIHEQYF

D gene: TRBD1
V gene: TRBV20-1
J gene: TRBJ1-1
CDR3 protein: CSASRGTGVRKNTEAFF

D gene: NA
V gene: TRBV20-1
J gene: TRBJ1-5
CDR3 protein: CSATEGRKGQHF

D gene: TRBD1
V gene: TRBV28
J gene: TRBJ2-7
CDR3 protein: CASRPLGTVNPYEQYF

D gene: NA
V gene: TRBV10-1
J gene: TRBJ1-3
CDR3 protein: CATQPGTGNTIYF

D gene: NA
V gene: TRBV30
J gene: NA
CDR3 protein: CAWSVGPAETQYF

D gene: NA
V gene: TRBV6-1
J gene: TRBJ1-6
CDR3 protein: CASRRSSSYNSPLHF

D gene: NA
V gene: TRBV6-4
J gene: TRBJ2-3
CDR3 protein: CASSDSETDTQYF

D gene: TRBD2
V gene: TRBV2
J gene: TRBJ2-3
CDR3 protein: CASSEGLAGDRTDTQYF

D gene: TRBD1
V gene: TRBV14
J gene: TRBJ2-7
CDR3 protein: CASSQGTGVSYEQYF

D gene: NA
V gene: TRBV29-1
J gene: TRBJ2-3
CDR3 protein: CSVEGRQIHTQYF

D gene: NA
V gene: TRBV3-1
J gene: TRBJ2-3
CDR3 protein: CASSQDSLGRPSTDTQYF

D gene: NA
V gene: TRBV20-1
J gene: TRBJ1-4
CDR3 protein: CSAPSTVANEKLFF

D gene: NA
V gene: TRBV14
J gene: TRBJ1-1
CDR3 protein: CASSQEIGSLMNTEAFF

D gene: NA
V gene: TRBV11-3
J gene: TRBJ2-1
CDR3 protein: CASSLVVLSSSYNEQFF

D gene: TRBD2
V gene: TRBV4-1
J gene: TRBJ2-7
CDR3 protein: CASSALDSGGPNQYF

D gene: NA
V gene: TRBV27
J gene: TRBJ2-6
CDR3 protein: CATSSPLRSTSGANVLTF

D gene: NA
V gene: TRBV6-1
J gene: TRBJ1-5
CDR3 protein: CASSEGRLKPQHF

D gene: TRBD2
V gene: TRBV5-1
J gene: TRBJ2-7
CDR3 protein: CASSFSSGKPYEQYF

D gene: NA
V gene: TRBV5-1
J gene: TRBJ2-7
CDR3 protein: CASSLEGRGASEQYF

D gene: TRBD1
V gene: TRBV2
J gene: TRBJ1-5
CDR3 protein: CASLRDSLGNQPQHF

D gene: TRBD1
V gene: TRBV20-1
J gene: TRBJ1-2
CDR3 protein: CSARLTGPFFGYTF

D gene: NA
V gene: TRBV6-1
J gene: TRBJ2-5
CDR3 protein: CASSEDGGYSKETQYF

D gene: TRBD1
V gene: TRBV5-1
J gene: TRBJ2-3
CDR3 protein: CASSEDRGTLRTDTQYF

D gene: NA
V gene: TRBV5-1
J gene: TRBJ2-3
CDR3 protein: CASSLRTPGEGDTQYF

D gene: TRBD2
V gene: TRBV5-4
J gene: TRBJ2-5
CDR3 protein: CASSPEAAGGQETQYF

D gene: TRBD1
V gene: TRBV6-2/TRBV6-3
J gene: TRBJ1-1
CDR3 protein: CASGQGGSTEAFF

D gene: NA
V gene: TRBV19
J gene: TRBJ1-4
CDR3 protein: CASRTESTNEKLFF

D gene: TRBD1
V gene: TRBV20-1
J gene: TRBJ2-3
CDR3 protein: CSAHPQGAGGTDTQYF

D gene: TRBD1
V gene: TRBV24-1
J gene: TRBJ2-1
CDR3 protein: CATSDNRGSSYNEQFF

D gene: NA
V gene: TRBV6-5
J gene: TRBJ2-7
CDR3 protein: CASSYSHEQYF

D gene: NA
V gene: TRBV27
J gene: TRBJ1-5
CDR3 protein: CASSLFDRPNQPQHF

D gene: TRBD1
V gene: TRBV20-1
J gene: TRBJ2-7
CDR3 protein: CSAPLTGTGVFYEQYF

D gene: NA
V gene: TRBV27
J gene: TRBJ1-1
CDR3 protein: CASSARGRTEAFF

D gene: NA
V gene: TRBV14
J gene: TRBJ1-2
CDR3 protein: CASSHRTGFSEEGYTF

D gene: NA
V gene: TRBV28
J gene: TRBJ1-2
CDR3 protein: CASRVERNGYTF

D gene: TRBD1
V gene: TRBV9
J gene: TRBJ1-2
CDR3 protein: CASSAGDRGSRGYTF

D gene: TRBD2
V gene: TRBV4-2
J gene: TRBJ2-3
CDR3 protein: CASSQGRAGADTQYF

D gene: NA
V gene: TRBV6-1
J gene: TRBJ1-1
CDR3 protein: CASSESGWGEAFF

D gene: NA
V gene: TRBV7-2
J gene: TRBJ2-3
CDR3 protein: CASSLDWTGTDTQYF

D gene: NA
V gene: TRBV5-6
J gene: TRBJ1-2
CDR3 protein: CASSLEGMGYGYTF

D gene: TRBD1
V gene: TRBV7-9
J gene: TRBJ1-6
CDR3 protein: CASSLSGTGVSPLHF

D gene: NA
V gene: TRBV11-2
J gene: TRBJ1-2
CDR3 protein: CASTEPGQAQYGYTF

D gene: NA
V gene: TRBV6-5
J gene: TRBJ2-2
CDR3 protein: CASSYSIRGVSRELFF

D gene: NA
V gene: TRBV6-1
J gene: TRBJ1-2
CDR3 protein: CASSERGFGEKRPYGYTF

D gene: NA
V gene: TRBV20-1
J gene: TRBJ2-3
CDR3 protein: CSARDRASTDTQYF

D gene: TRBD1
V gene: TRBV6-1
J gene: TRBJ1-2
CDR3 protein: CASSKLGQGASGYTF

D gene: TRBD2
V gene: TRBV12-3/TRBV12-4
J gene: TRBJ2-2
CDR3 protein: CASRLAGGNTGELFF

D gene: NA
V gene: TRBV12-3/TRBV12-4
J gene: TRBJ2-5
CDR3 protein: CASSLEGWAKTQYF

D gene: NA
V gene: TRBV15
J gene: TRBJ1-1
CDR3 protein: CATSRDRTMGNTEAFF

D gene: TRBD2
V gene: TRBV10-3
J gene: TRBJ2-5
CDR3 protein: CAISGAGEETQYF